One sample yielded the 18 T cell receptor beta chains listed below, sequenced in a study of shared clonotypes between healthy human individuals. The table came from immunoSEQ multiplex PCR; TCRdb's copy has only in-frame clones and leaves some out. The sample lists approximately 2,000,000 clones, 80% to 95% occurring once. The sequenced sample was naive CD4+ T cells from PBMCs. Subset: CD45RA+ positively selected. The receptors shown here come from a man aged 18 to 30 in good health. Some clones in this sample may be carry-over from other donors' samples.

The J gene is TRBJ1-2, the V gene TRBV7-2; 10 nucleotides align to TRBD1. V lost 5 bases and J lost 4; bases outside the gene matches: 4. The length of the CDR3 is 14 residues. CDR1 and CDR2 from the germline V gene are SGHTA and FQGNSA. DNA for the CDR3: TGTGCCAGCAGCACCCGGACAGGGGGCTATGGCTACACCTTC. The encoded protein is CASSTRTGGYGYTF.

This chain uses TRBV9 with TRBJ1-4; 7 positions match TRBD1. Germline CDR1 and CDR2: SGDLS and YYNGEE. J was trimmed by 1 base and V by 0 bases; bases with no gene match: 3. This CDR3 comprises 16 residues. The CDR3: CASSVATGRTNEKLFF. CDR3 DNA: TGTGCCAGCAGCGTAGCGACAGGGAGAACTAATGAAAAACTGTTTTTT.

The V gene is TRBV7-9, the J gene TRBJ2-1, with TRBD2 matching over 13 bases. J lost 3 bases, V lost 5 bases, and 10 bases had no gene match. Germline CDR1 and CDR2: SEHNR and FQNEAQ (reference sequence). The CDR3 is 18 residues long. The CDR3 bases are TGTGCCAGCAGCACAACTAGCGGGAGGGCCCCCGGCTACAATGAGCAGTTCTTC. Translation: CASSTTSGRAPGYNEQFF.

The V and J genes are TRBV6-1 and TRBJ2-5; 7 nucleotides align to TRBD1. The CDR3 sequence is 14 residues long. Per the germline V gene, CDR1 is MNHNS and CDR2 is SASEGT. The V and J ends lost 7 bases and 1 base, in that order; junction bases with no gene match: 6. CDR3 DNA: TGTGCCAGCACTCGAACAGGGGCCCAAGAGACCCAGTACTTC. Translated: CASTRTGAQETQYF.

The chain links TRBV6-1 to TRBJ2-3; D gene ambiguous. In germline, CDR1 is MNHNS, CDR2 SASEGT. The V and J ends lost 6 bases and 0 bases respectively, with 10 bases between them. The CDR3 spans 14 residues. The CDR3 DNA is TGTGCCAGCAGGAGAAGGGATAGCACAGATACGCAGTATTTT. Protein: CASRRRDSTDTQYF.

The chain joins TRBV27 to TRBJ1-2; D may be TRBD1 (6 bases). Trimming stripped 5 bases from V and 4 bases from J, with 17 bases between. CDR3 length: 15 residues. Germline lookup yields CDR1 MNHEY and CDR2 SMNVEV (reference sequence). CDR3 sequence: CASSPHRDLFYGYTF. The CDR3 nucleotides are TGTGCCAGCAGTCCCCACAGGGACCTCTTCTATGGCTACACCTTC.

This clone has just one count. The chain employs TRBV2 and TRBJ2-5, with 8 bases aligning to TRBD1. The V gene's germline CDR1 is SNHLY and CDR2 FYNNEI. With V trimmed by 8 bases and J by 7 bases, 9 bases remained unmatched. This CDR3 spans 13 amino acids. Here the CDR3 DNA reads TGTGCCAGCGACGGACAGGGTCGGGTGACCCAGTACTTC. Translation gives CASDGQGRVTQYF.

As for this clone: Other DNA sequences in this sample translate to the same CDR3. The CDR3, as DNA: TGTGCCACCAGCAGAGATAGGGTATCTGGAAACACCATATATTTT. It translates to CATSRDRVSGNTIYF. The genes are TRBV15 and TRBJ1-3; D unclear. The germline V and J ends were trimmed by 0 bases and 1 base, with 7 bases remaining between them. This CDR3 spans 15 amino acids. Germline values: CDR1 LNHNV, CDR2 YYDKDF (reference sequence). The variable domain in full, with the rest retrieved from reference TRBV15 and TRBJ1-3, is DAMVIQNPRYQVTQFGKPVTLSCSQTLNHNVMYWYQQKSSQAPKLLFHYYDKDFNNEADTPDNFQSRRPNTSFCFLDIRSPGLGDTAMYLCATSRDRVSGNTIYFGEGSWLTVV.

The chain recombines TRBV6-1 with TRBJ1-2; weak D call: TRBD1 (6 bases). The CDR3 is 17 residues long. In germline, CDR1 is MNHNS, CDR2 SASEGT. V lost 1 base, J lost 4 bases, and 19 bases lay in between. For the CDR3, the DNA is TGTGCCAGCAGTGAAGGGATACAGGGATCTGGGCCCTATGGCTACACCTTC. This gives the protein CASSEGIQGSGPYGYTF.

The chain joins TRBV7-8 to TRBJ1-1; no reliable D call. Germline loops: CDR1 SGHVS, CDR2 FQNEAQ. This CDR3 comprises 13 residues. V was cut by 4 bases and J by 0 bases, with 6 bases left in between. CDR3 residues: CASSSAVNTEAFF. The CDR3 DNA reads as TGTGCCAGCAGCTCGGCAGTGAACACTGAAGCTTTCTTT.

The CDR3 DNA sequence: TGTGCCAGCAGCTTTATTGGGACTGACTCCTACGAGCAGTACTTC. Its translation: CASSFIGTDSYEQYF. The V gene is TRBV7-9, the J gene TRBJ2-7; D perhaps matches TRBD2 (6 bases). CDR3 length: 15 residues. The germline V and J ends were trimmed by 3 bases and 0 bases, with 12 bases remaining between them. Germline V CDR1 and CDR2: SEHNR, FQNEAQ (reference sequence).

This rearrangement joins TRBV7-3 to TRBJ2-3; weak D call: TRBD2 (8 bases). Germline V gene data show CDR1 as SGHTA and CDR2 as FQGTGA. The CDR3 length is 21 residues. V dropped 1 base and J dropped 3 bases, with 29 bases sitting between them. CDR3: CASSLNSLGQKAGVNTDTQYF. In DNA form, the CDR3 reads TGTGCCAGCAGCTTAAATTCCCTGGGACAGAAAGCGGGAGTGAATACAGATACGCAGTATTTT.

This chain connects TRBV2 to TRBJ2-1, with D perhaps assigned TRBD1 or TRBD2 (5 bases each). V lost 6 bases and J lost 2, with 8 bases in between. The length of the CDR3 is 13 residues. Germline CDR1 and CDR2: SNHLY and FYNNEI. CDR3 DNA sequence: TGTGCCAGCAGGGGGGACGCCTACAATGAGCAGTTCTTC. This gives the protein CASRGDAYNEQFF.

The CDR3 here is CASSTAGPDTGELFF. The CDR3 DNA reads TGTGCCAGCAGTACGGCAGGACCAGACACCGGGGAGCTGTTTTTT. The chain is built from TRBV25-1 and TRBJ2-2; D call uncertain. This CDR3 has 15 amino acids. Per germline, CDR1 MGHDK and CDR2 SYGVNS. The V end was cut by 5 bases, the J end by 3 bases, with 13 bases between.

The V and J genes are TRBV19 and TRBJ2-6, with D unresolved. From germline, CDR1 is LNHDA and CDR2 SQIVND (reference sequence). V lost 2 bases and J lost 0, with 5 bases in between. The CDR3 length is 15 residues. As DNA, the CDR3 is TGTGCCAGTAGTATACCTGGCTCTGGGGCCAACGTCCTGACTTTC. It specifies CASSIPGSGANVLTF.

J is TRBJ1-6 and V is TRBV5-1; 7 bases align to TRBD1. This CDR3 is built from 14 residues. Germline values: CDR1 SGHRS, CDR2 YFSETQ. The V and J ends lost 4 bases and 8 bases, in that order; junction bases with no gene match: 6. CDR3 sequence (DNA): TGCGCCAGCAGCCGCCGACAGGGAGATTCACCCCTCCACTTT. Amino acid sequence: CASSRRQGDSPLHF.

V is TRBV25-1 and J is TRBJ2-1, with D possibly matching TRBD2 (5 bases). V was trimmed by 2 bases and J by 0 bases, leaving 17 bases between them. There are 18 residues in the CDR3. Germline lookup yields CDR1 MGHDK and CDR2 SYGVNS. CDR3 coding DNA: TGTGCCAGCAGTGAACCTACCAGCGGCGCGAGCTCCTACAATGAGCAGTTCTTC. The encoded protein is CASSEPTSGASSYNEQFF. The full variable domain, completed using reference TRBV25-1 and TRBJ2-1, is EADIYQTPRYLVIGTGKKITLECSQTMGHDKMYWYQQDPGMELHLIHYSYGVNSTEKGDLSSESTVSRIRTEHFPLTLESARPSHTSQYLCASSEPTSGASSYNEQFFGPGTRLTVL.

V and J are TRBV28 and TRBJ2-5, with a possible D match to TRBD2 (6 bases). V shed 7 bases and J shed 5 bases, with 20 bases lying between them. Germline V lookup: CDR1 MDHEN, CDR2 SYDVKM. The CDR3 contains 15 residues. The CDR3 is CASTTPGGPGETQYF. In nucleotides, the CDR3 is TGTGCCAGCACGACTCCTGGAGGGCCCGGGGAGACCCAGTACTTC.